Reported below is one T cell receptor (beta chain). The antigen is unknown. Presence of unique molecular identifiers characterized the TCR beta cDNA libraries. Between roughly 1 and 10 million T cells gave rise to some 450,000 cDNA molecules. TCRdb re-derived calls from the PCR reads in MiXCR, one entry per CDR3 protein. The sample shows around 710,000 distinct CDR3 sequences, under 60% of them seen only once. These data are taken from a study of post-analysis software for immune sequencing data. Study-level information: Recorded subtypes: relapsing-remitting, secondary progressive, progressive-relapsing; some patients unannotated.

General study points: A significant reduction in normalized Chao1 diversity was observed in multiple sclerosis patients versus controls. Strong same-batch co-clustering of samples appeared with F measure clustering.

The sequenced material came from blood. The TCR was taken from a girl under 18 with multiple sclerosis.

The CDR3 loop reads CASISSEQYF. CDR3 bases: TGTGCCAGCATCTCGAGTGAGCAGTACTTC. The chain recombines TRBV2 with TRBJ2-7, with D unresolved. Germline-derived CDR1 and CDR2 are SNHLY and FYNNEI. V lost 7 bases to trimming and J lost 7 bases, with 8 bases between them. This CDR3 has 10 residues.